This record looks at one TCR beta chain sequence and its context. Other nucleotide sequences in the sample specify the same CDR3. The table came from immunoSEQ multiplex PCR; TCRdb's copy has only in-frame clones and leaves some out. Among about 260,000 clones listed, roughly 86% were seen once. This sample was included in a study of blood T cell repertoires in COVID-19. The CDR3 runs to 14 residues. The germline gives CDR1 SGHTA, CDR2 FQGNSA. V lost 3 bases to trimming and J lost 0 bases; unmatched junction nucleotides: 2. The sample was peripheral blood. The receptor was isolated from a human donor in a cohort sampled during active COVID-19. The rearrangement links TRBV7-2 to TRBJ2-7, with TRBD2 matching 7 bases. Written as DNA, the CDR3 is TGTGCCAGCAGCTTCGGCGGGAGCTCCTACGAGCAGTACTTC. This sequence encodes CASSFGGSSYEQYF.